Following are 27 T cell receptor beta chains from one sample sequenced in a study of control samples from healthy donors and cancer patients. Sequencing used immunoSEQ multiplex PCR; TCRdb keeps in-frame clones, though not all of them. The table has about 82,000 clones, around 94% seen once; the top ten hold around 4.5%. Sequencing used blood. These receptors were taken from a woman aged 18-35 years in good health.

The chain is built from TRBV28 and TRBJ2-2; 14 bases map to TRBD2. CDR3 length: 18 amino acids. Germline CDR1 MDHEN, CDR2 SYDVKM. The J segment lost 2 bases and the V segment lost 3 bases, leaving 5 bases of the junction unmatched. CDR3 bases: TGTGCCAGCAGTTTTCGGACTAGCGGGAGGACCAACACCGGGGAGCTGTTTTTT. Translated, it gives CASSFRTSGRTNTGELFF.

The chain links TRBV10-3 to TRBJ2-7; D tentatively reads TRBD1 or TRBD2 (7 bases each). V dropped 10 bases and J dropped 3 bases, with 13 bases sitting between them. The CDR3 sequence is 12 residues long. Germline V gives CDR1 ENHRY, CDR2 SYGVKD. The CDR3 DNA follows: TGTGCCACCAGGGGGGGCGGCTACGAGCAGTACTTC. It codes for CATRGGGYEQYF.

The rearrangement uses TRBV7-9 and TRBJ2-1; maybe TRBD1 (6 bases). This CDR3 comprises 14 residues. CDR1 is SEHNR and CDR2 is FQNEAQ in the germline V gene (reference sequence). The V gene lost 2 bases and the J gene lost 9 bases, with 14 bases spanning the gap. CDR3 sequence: CASSLPIHRVEQFF. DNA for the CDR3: TGTGCCAGCAGCTTACCCATACACAGGGTTGAGCAGTTCTTC. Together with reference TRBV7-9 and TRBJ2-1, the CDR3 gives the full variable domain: DTGVSQNPRHKITKRGQNVTFRCDPISEHNRLYWYRQTLGQGPEFLTYFQNEAQLEKSRLLSDRFSAERPKGSFSTLEIQRTEQGDSAMYLCASSLPIHRVEQFFGPGTRLTVL.

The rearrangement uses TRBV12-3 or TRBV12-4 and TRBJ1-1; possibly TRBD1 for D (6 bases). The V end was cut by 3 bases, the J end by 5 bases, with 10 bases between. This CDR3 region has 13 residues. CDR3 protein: CASSLGAGTEAFF. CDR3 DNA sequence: TGTGCCAGCAGTTTGGGGGCTGGGACTGAAGCTTTCTTT.

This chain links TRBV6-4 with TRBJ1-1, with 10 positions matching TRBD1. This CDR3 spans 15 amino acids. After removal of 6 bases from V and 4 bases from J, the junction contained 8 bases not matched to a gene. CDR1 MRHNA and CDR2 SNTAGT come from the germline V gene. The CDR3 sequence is CASRPGQGGGTEAFF. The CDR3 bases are TGTGCCAGCAGACCCGGACAGGGGGGAGGCACTGAAGCTTTCTTT.

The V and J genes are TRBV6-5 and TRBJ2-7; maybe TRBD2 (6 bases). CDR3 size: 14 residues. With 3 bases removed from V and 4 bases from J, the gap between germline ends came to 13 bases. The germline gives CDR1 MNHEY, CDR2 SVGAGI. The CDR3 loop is CASSYSGSPYEQYF. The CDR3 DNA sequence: TGTGCCAGCAGTTATTCCGGGAGTCCGTACGAGCAGTACTTC.

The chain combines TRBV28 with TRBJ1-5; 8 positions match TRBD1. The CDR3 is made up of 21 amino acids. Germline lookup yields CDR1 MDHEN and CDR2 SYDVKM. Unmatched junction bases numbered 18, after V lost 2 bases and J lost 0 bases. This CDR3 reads CASSLLAGGDFGLISNQPQHF. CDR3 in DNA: TGTGCCAGCAGTTTACTGGCAGGGGGCGATTTCGGACTCATTAGCAATCAGCCCCAGCATTTT.

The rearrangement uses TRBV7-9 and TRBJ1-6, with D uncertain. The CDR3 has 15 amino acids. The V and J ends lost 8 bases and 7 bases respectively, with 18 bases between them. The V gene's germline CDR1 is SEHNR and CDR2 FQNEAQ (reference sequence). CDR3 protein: CASLDTEINNSPLHF. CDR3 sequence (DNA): TGTGCCAGCTTAGACACGGAGATAAACAATTCACCCCTCCACTTT.

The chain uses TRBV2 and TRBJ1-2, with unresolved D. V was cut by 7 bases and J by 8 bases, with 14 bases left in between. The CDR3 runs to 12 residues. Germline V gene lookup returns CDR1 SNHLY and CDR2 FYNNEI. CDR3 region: CASTSDAAGYTF. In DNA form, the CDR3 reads TGTGCCAGCACCTCAGACGCGGCCGGCTACACCTTC.

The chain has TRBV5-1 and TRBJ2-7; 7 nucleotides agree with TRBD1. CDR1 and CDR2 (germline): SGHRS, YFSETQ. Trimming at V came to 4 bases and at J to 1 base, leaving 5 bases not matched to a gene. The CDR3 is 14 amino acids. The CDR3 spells CASSLNRGSYEQYF. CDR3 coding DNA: TGCGCCAGCAGCCTAAACAGGGGATCCTACGAGCAGTACTTC.

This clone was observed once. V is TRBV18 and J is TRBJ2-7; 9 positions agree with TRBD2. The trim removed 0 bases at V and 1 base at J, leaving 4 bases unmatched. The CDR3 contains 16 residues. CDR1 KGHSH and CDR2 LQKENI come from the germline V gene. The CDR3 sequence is CASSPPASGGSYEQYF. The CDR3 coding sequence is TGTGCCAGCTCACCACCGGCAAGCGGGGGGTCCTACGAGCAGTACTTC. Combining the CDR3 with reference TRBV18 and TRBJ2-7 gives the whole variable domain NAGVMQNPRHLVRRRGQEARLRCSPMKGHSHVYWYRQLPEEGLKFMVYLQKENIIDESGMPKERFSAEFPKEGPSILRIQQVVRGDSAAYFCASSPPASGGSYEQYFGPGTRLTVT.

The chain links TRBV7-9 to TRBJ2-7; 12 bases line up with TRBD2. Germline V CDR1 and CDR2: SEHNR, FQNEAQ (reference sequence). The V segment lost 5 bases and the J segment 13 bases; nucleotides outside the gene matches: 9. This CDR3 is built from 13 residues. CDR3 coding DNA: TGTGCCAGCAGCCAGACTAGCGGGAGAGGGTTTTACTTC. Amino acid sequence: CASSQTSGRGFYF.

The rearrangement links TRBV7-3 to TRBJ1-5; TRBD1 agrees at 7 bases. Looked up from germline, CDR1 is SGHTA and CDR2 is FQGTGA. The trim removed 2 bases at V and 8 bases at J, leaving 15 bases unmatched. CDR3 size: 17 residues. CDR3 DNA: TGTGCCAGCAGCTTATTAAACCGGGACAGCTCCGGGAAGCCCCAGCATTTT. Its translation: CASSLLNRDSSGKPQHF. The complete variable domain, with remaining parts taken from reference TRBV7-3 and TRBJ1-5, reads GAGVSQTPSNKVTEKGKYVELRCDPISGHTALYWYRQSLGQGPEFLIYFQGTGAADDSGLPNDRFFAVRPEGSVSTLKIQRTERGDSAVYLCASSLLNRDSSGKPQHFGDGTRLSIL.

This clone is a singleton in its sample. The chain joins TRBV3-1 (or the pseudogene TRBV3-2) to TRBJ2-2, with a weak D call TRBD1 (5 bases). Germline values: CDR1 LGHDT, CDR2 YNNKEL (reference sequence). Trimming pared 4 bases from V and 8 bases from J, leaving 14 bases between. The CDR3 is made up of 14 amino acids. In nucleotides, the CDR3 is TGTGCCAGCAGCCCAGCAGGGCGGACGGGGGAGCTGTTTTTT. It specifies CASSPAGRTGELFF.

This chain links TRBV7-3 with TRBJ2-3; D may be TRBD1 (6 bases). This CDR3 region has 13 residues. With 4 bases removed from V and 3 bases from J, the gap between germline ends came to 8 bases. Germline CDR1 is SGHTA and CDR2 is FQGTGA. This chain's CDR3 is CASSSGTTDTQYF. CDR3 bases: TGTGCCAGCAGCTCAGGGACAACAGATACGCAGTATTTT. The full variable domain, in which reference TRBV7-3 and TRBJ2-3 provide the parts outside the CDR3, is GAGVSQTPSNKVTEKGKYVELRCDPISGHTALYWYRQSLGQGPEFLIYFQGTGAADDSGLPNDRFFAVRPEGSVSTLKIQRTERGDSAVYLCASSSGTTDTQYFGPGTRLTVL.

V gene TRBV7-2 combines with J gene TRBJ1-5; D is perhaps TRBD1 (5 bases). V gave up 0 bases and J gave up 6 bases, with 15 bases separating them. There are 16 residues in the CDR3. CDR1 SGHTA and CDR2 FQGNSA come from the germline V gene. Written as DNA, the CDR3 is TGTGCCAGCAGCTTAGCAAGTCGCAGGGCGGGTCAGCCCCAGCATTTT. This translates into CASSLASRRAGQPQHF.

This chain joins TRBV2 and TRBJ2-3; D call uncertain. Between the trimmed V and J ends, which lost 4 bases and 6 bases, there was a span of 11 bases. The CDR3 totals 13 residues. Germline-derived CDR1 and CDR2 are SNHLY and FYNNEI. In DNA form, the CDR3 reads TGTGCCAGCAGTGTGACTCATTCGGATACGCAGTATTTT. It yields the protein CASSVTHSDTQYF.

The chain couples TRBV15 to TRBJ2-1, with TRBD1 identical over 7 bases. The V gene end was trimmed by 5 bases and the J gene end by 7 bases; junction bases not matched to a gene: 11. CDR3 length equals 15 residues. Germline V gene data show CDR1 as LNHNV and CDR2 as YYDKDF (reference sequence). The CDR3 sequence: CATSFVRQGGNEQFF. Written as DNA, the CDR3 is TGTGCCACCAGCTTTGTGAGACAGGGCGGGAATGAGCAGTTCTTC. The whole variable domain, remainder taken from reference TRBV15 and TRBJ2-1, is DAMVIQNPRYQVTQFGKPVTLSCSQTLNHNVMYWYQQKSSQAPKLLFHYYDKDFNNEADTPDNFQSRRPNTSFCFLDIRSPGLGDTAMYLCATSFVRQGGNEQFFGPGTRLTVL.

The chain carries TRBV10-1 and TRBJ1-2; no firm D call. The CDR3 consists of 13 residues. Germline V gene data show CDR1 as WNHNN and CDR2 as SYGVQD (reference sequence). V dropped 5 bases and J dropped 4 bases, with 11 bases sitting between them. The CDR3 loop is CASSNRDGYGYTF. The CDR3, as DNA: TGCGCCAGCAGTAACCGAGATGGCTATGGCTACACCTTC.

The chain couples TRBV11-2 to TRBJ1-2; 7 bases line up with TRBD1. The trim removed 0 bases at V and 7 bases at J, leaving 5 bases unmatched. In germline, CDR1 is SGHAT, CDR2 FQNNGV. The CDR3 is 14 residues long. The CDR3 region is CASSLDRGMGGYTF. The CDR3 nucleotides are TGTGCCAGCAGCTTAGACAGGGGGATGGGTGGCTACACCTTC. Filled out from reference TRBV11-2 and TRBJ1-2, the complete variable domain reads EAGVAQSPRYKIIEKRQSVAFWCNPISGHATLYWYQQILGQGPKLLIQFQNNGVVDDSQLPKDRFSAERLKGVDSTLKIQPAKLEDSAVYLCASSLDRGMGGYTFGSGTRLTVV.

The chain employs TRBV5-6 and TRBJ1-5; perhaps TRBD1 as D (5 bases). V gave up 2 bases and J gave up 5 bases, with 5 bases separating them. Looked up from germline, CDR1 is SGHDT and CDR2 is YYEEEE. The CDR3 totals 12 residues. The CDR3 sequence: CASSLQDQPQHF. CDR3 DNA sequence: TGTGCCAGCAGCTTACAGGATCAGCCCCAGCATTTT.

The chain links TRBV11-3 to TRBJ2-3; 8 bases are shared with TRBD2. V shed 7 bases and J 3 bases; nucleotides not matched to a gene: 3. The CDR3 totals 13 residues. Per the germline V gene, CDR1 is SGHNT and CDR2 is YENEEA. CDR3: CASKRGGTDTQYF. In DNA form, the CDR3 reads TGTGCCAGCAAACGGGGGGGGACAGATACGCAGTATTTT.

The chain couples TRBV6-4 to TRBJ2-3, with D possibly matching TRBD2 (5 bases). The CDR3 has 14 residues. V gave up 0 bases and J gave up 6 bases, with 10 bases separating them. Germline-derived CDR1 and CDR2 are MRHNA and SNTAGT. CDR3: CASSDSRGLDTQYF. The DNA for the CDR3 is TGTGCCAGCAGTGACTCGAGAGGGTTGGATACGCAGTATTTT.

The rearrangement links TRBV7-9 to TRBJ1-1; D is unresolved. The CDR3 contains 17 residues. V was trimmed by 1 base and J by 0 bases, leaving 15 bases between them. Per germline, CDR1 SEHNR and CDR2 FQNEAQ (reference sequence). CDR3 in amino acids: CASSLGETRKMNTEAFF. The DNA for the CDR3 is TGTGCCAGCAGCTTAGGAGAAACCAGAAAAATGAACACTGAAGCTTTCTTT.

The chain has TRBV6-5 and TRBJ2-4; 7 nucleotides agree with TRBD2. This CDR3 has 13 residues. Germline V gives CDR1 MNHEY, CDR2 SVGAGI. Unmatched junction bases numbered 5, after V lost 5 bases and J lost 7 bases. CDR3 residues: CASSNMGGNIQYF. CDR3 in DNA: TGTGCCAGCAGTAATATGGGGGGGAACATTCAGTACTTC.

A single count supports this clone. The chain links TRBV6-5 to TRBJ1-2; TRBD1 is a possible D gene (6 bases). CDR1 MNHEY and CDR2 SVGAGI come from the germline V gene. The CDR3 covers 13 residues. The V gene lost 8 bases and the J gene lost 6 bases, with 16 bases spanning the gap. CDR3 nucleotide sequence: TGTGCCAGCTCCAGGGTACAGGGCGATGGCTACACCTTC. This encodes CASSRVQGDGYTF.

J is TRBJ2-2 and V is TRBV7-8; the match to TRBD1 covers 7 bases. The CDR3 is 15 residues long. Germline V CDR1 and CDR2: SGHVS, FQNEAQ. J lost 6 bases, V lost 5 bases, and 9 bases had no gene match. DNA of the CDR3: TGTGCCAGCAGCCCCTACAGGGGAATCCCCGGGGAGCTGTTTTTT. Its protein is CASSPYRGIPGELFF.